In this sample, the clone carrying this TCR beta chain turned up a few times. Antigen unknown. These data come from a study of response to subunit inactivated influenza vaccine. The study, taken as a whole, reports: Authors suggested that a seasonal influenza vaccination recruits few new T cells each time.

TCRdb passed the RT-PCR reads through MiXCR, listing each CDR3 protein once. Of fewer than 600,000 distinct CDR3 sequences detected, approximately 6.9% appear once; the ten largest clones hold less than 15%. The TCR comes from a man between 50 and 69 years old who received an inactivated influenza vaccine. The sequencing used PBMCs from blood, collected less than 30 months after vaccination.

CDR3 sequence (DNA): TGTGCCAGCAGCTTGGTGGGGGAAAGACAGCAGTACTTC. It codes for CASSLVGERQQYF. The chain carries TRBV5-5 and TRBJ2-7; D is tentatively TRBD1 or TRBD2 (5 bases each). The CDR3 totals 13 residues. CDR1 and CDR2 from the germline V gene are SGHKS and YYEKEE (reference sequence). Trimming shortened V by 0 bases and J by 8 bases, and 12 bases separated the two germline ends.